This TCR beta chain was recovered during a study of blood T cell repertoires in COVID-19. Trimming removed 5 bases from V and 6 bases from J, with 12 bases in between. This CDR3 spans 13 amino acids. Germline assignment: CDR1 MNHEY and CDR2 SMNVEV (reference sequence). Study processing details: Amplification with reference gene primers provided the estimates of nucleated cell counts. Generated by immunoSEQ multiplex PCR, the TCRdb table keeps only in-frame clones and is missing some. D and trimming come from the DNA, and the V and J calls and clone size come from that table. Seen here are under 60,000 clones, 77% observed once, and the top ten hold about 20%.

This clonotype was obtained from a human donor with active or convalescent COVID-19. The donor label of this sample is uncertain. The sample was peripheral blood. This chain uses TRBV27 with TRBJ2-3, with D possibly matching TRBD1 (6 bases). The CDR3 DNA follows: TGTGCCAGCAGTGAAGACAGGCGGGATACGCAGTATTTT. It is translated as CASSEDRRDTQYF.